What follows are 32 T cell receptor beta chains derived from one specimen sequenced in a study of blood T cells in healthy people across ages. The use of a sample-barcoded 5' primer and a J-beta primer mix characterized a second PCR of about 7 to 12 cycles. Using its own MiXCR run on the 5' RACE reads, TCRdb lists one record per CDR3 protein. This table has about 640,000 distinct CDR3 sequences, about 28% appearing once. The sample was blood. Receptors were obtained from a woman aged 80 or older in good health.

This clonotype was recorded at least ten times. Written as DNA, the CDR3 is TGTGCCAGCAGCCCCACGGGGCTAGCCAAAAACATTCAGTACTTC. This gives the protein CASSPTGLAKNIQYF. The genes are TRBV11-2 and TRBJ2-4; tentatively, D is TRBD1 or TRBD2 (5 bases each). CDR1 SGHAT and CDR2 FQNNGV come from the germline V gene. V gave up 5 bases and J gave up 0 bases, with 11 bases separating them. This CDR3 contains 15 residues.

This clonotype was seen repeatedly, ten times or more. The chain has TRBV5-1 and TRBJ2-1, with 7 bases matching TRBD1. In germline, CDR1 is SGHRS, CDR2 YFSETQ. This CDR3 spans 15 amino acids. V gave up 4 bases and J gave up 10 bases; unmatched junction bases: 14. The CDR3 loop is CASSHTFVGDSEQFF. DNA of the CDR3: TGCGCCAGCAGCCACACATTCGTCGGGGACAGCGAGCAGTTCTTC.

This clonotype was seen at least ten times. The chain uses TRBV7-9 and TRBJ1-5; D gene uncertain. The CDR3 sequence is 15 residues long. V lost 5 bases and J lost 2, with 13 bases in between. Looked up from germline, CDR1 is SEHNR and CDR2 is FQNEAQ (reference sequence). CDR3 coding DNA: TGTGCCAGCAGCCGAGGAGAGGGTGGCAATCAGCCCCAGCATTTT. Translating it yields CASSRGEGGNQPQHF.

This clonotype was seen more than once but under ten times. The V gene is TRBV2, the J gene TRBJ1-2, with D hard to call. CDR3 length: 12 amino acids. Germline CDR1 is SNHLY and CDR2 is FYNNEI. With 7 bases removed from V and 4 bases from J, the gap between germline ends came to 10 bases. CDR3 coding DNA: TGTGCCAGCAAATGGCAAAGCTATGGCTACACCTTC. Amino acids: CASKWQSYGYTF. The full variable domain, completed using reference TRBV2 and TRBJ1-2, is EPEVTQTPSHQVTQMGQEVILRCVPISNHLYFYWYRQILGQKVEFLVSFYNNEISEKSEIFDDQFSVERPDGSNFTLKIRSTKLEDSAMYFCASKWQSYGYTFGSGTRLTVV.

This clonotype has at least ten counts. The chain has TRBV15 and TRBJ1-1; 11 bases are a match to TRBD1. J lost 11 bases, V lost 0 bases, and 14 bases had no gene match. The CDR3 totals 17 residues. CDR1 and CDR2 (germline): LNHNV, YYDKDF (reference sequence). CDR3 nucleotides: TGTGCCACCAGCAGAGATCGCCGGGACAGGGGGACTGACCTGGCTTTCTTT. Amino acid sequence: CATSRDRRDRGTDLAFF. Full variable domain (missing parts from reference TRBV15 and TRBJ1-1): DAMVIQNPRYQVTQFGKPVTLSCSQTLNHNVMYWYQQKSSQAPKLLFHYYDKDFNNEADTPDNFQSRRPNTSFCFLDIRSPGLGDTAMYLCATSRDRRDRGTDLAFFGQGTRLTVV.

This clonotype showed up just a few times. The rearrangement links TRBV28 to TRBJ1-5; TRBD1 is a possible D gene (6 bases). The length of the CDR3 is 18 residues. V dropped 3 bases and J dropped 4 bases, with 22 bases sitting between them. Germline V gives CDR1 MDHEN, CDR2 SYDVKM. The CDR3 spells CASSFPDRILAGNQPQHF. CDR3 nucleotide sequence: TGTGCCAGCAGTTTCCCGGACAGAATTCTTGCCGGGAATCAGCCCCAGCATTTT.

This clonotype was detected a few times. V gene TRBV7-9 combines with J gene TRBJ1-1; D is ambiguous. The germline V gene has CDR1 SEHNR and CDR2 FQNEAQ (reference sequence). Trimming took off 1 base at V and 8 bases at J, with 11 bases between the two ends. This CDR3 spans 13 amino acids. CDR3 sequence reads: CASSLGGSGEAFF. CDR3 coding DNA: TGTGCCAGCAGCTTAGGAGGGTCAGGAGAAGCTTTCTTT.

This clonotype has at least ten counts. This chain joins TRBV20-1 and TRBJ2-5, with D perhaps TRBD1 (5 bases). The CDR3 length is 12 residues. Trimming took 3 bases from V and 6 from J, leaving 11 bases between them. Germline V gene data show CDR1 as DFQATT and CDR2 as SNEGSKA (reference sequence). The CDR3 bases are TGCAGTGCTAGGCAGGGTCCGAAGACCCAGTACTTC. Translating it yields CSARQGPKTQYF.

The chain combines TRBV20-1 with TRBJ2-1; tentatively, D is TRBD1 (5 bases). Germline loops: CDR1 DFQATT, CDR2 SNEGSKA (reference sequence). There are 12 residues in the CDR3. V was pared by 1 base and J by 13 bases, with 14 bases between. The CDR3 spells CSARGQGLPQFF. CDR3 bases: TGCAGTGCTAGAGGGCAGGGCCTCCCCCAGTTCTTC.

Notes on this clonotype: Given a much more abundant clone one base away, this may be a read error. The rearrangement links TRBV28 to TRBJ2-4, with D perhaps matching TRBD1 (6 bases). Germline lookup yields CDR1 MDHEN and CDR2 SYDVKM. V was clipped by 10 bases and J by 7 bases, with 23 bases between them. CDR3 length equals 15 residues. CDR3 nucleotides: TGTGCCACCTCCGAGACAGGCCCTTTTAGGAACATTCAGTACTTC. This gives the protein CATSETGPFRNIQYF.

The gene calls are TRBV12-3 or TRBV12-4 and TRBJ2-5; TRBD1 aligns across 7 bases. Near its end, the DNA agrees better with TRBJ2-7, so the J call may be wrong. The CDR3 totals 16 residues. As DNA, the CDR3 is TGTGCCAGCAGTTTGCAAGGAATGCAGGGGGTATACGAGCAGTACTTC. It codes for CASSLQGMQGVYEQYF.

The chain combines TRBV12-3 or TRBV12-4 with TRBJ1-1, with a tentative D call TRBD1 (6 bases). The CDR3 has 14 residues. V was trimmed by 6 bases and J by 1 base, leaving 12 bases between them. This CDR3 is CASRTTGANTEAFF. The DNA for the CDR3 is TGTGCCAGCAGGACAACGGGGGCGAACACTGAAGCTTTCTTT.

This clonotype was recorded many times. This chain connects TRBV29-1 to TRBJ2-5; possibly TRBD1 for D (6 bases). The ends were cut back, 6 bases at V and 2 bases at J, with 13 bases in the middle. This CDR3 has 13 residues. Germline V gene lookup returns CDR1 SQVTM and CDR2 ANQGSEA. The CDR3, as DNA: TGCAGCGTACATCAGGGGATACAAGAGACCCAGTACTTC. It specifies CSVHQGIQETQYF.

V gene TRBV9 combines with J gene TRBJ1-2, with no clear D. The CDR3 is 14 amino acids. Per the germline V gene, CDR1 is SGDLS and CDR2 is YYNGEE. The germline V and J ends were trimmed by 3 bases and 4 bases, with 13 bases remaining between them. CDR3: CASSGAEGGYGYTF. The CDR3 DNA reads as TGTGCCAGCAGCGGAGCTGAGGGCGGCTATGGCTACACCTTC.

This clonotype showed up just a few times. CDR3 nucleotide sequence: TGTGCCAGCAGCAAAAATCAAGATCCACAGGGGATGAACACTGAAGCTTTCTTT. Translating it yields CASSKNQDPQGMNTEAFF. This chain links TRBV21-1 with TRBJ1-1; the table's D call TRBD1 went unverified against the DNA. TRBV21-1 is designated a pseudogene. There are 18 residues in the CDR3.

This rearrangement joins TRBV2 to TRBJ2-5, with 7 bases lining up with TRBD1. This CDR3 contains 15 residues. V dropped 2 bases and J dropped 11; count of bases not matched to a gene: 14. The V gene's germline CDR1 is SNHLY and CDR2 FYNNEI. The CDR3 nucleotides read TGTGCCAGCAGTGAATGGACAGGAGATGGTAAAGAGCAGTACTTC. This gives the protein CASSEWTGDGKEQYF.

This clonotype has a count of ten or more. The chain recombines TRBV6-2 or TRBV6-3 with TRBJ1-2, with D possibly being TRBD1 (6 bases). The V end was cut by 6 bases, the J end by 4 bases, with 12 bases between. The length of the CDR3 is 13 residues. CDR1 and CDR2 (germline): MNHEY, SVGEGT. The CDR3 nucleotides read TGTGCCAGCAGACCAAGGGACATCTATGGCTACACCTTC. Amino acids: CASRPRDIYGYTF.

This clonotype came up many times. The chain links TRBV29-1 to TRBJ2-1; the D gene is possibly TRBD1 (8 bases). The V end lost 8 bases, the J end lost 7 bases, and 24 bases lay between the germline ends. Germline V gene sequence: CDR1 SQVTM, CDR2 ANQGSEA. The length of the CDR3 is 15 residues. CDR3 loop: CSSPGGGGSLNEQFF. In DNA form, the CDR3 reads TGCAGCTCACCAGGGGGCGGGGGAAGTCTGAATGAGCAGTTCTTC.

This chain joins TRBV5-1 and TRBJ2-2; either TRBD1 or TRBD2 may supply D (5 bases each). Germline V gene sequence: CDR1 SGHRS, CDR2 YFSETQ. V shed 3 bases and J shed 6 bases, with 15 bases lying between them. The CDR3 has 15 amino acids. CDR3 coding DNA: TGCGCCAGCAGCTCTAAGGGACCGCCGTCCGGGGAGCTGTTTTTT. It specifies CASSSKGPPSGELFF.

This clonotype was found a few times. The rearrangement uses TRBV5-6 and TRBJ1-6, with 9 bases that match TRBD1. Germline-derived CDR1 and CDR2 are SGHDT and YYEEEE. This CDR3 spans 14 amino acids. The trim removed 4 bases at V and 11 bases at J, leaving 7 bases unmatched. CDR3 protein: CASSSGTGFPPLHF. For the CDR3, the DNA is TGTGCCAGCAGCAGCGGGACAGGGTTTCCACCCCTCCACTTT.

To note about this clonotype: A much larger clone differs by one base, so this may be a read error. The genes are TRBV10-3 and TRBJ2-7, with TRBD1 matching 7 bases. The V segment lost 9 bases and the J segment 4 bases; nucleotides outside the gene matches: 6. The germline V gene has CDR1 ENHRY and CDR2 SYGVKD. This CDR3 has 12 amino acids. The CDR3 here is CAIRDRRYEQYF. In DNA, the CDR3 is TGTGCCATAAGGGACAGACGTTACGAGCAGTACTTC.

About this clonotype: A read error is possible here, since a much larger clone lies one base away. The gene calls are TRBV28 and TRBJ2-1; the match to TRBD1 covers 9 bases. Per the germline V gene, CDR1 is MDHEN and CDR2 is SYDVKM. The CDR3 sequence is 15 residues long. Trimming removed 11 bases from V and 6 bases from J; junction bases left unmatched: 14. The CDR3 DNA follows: TGTGCCGGCACCTCACAGGGGGCTGGGTCCAATGAGCAGTTCTTC. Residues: CAGTSQGAGSNEQFF.

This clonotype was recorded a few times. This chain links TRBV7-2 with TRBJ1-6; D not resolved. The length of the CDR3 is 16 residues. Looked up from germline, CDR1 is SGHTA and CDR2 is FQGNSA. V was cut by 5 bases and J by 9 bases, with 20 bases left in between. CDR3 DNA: TGTGCCAGCAGCCCCCGGGATCAAGGGCCTCTTTCACCCCTCCACTTT. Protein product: CASSPRDQGPLSPLHF. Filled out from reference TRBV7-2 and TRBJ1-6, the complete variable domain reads GAGVSQSPSNKVTEKGKDVELRCDPISGHTALYWYRQSLGQGLEFLIYFQGNSAPDKSGLPSDRFSAERTGGSVSTLTIQRTQQEDSAVYLCASSPRDQGPLSPLHFGNGTRLTVT.

The CDR3 region is CASSLGTSGNSYNEQFF. CDR3 bases: TGTGCCAGCAGCTTGGGGACTAGCGGGAACTCCTACAATGAGCAGTTCTTC. The V gene is TRBV7-6, the J gene TRBJ2-1, with 13 bases aligning to TRBD2. V was pared by 3 bases and J by 0 bases, with 2 bases of the junction left unmatched. The CDR3 sequence is 17 residues long. Germline CDR1 reads SGHVS; CDR2 reads FNYEAQ.

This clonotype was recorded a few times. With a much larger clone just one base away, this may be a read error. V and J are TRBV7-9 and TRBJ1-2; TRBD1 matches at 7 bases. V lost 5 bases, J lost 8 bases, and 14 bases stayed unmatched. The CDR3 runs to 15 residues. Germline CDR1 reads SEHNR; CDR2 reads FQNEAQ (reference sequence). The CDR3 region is CASSPAQQGTNGYTF. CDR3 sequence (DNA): TGTGCCAGCAGCCCAGCCCAACAGGGGACTAACGGCTACACCTTC. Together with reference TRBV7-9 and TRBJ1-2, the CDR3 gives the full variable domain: DTGVSQNPRHKITKRGQNVTFRCDPISEHNRLYWYRQTLGQGPEFLTYFQNEAQLEKSRLLSDRFSAERPKGSFSTLEIQRTEQGDSAMYLCASSPAQQGTNGYTFGSGTRLTVV.

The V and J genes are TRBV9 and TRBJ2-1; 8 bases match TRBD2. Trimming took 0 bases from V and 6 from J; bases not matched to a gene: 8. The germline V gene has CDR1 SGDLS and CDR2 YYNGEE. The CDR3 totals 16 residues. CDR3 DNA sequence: TGTGCCAGCAGCGTAGCTCCGGGGGGGCTTGGCAATGAGCAGTTCTTC. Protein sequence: CASSVAPGGLGNEQFF.

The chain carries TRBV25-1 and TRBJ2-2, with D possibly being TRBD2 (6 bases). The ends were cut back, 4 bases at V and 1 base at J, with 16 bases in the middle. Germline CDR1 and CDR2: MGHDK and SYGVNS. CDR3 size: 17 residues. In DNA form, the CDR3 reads TGTGCCAGCAGTGTTGTAGTAGGGCGGGGGAACACCGGGGAGCTGTTTTTT. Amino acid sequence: CASSVVVGRGNTGELFF.

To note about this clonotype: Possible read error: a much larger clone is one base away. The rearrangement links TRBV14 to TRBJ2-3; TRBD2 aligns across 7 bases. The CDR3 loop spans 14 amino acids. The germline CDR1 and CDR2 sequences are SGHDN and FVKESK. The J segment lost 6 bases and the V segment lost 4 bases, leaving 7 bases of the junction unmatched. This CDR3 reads CASSRLGLTDTQYF. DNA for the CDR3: TGTGCCAGCAGCCGATTGGGACTAACGGATACGCAGTATTTT.

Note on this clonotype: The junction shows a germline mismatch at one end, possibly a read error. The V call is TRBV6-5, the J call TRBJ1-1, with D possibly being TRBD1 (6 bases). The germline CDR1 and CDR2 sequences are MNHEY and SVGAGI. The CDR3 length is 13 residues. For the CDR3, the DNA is TGTGCCAGCAGTCGACAGGCGGGCACTGAAGTTTTCTTT. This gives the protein CASSRQAGTEVFF.

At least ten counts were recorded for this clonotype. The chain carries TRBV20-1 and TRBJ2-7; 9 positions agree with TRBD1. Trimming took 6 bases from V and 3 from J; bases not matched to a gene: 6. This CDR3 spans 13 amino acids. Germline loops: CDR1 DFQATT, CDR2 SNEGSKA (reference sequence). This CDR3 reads CSAQTGGIYEQYF. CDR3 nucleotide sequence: TGCAGTGCCCAGACAGGGGGTATCTACGAGCAGTACTTC.

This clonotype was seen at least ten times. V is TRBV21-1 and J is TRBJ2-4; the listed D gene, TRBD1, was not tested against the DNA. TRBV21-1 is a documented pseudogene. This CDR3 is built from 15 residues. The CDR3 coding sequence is TGTGCCAGCAGCAAAGGGGACCTATACTGGGACATTCAGTACTTC. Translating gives CASSKGDLYWDIQYF.

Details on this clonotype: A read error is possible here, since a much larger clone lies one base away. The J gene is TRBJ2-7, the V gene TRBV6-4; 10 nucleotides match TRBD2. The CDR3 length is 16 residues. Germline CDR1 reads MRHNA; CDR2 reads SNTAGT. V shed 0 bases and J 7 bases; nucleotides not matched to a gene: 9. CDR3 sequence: CASSDSNSGGWNEQYF. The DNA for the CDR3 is TGTGCCAGCAGTGACTCGAATAGCGGGGGGTGGAATGAGCAGTACTTC.